This TCR beta chain was recorded in a study of T-cell memory formation after mild COVID-19. This clonotype was recorded many times. TCRdb re-called the 5' RACE reads through MiXCR, storing one row per CDR3 protein. The sample records 40,000 to 60,000 distinct CDR3 sequences, around 9.7% being singletons. Trimming at V came to 4 bases and at J to 6 bases, leaving 14 bases not matched to a gene. This CDR3 comprises 16 residues. Germline loops: CDR1 SGHVS, CDR2 FQNEAQ. This TCR came from an adult woman who had mild COVID-19 (a few samples of this study predate the infection). Cell type and time point are not known. Sequencing used PBMCs or a T cell subset sorted from them (not recorded which). The chain employs TRBV7-8 and TRBJ2-7; 8 bases align to TRBD2. The CDR3 spells CASSSAGGRSSGEQYF. The CDR3 DNA sequence: TGTGCCAGCAGCTCCGCGGGAGGCAGATCGTCAGGCGAGCAGTACTTC.